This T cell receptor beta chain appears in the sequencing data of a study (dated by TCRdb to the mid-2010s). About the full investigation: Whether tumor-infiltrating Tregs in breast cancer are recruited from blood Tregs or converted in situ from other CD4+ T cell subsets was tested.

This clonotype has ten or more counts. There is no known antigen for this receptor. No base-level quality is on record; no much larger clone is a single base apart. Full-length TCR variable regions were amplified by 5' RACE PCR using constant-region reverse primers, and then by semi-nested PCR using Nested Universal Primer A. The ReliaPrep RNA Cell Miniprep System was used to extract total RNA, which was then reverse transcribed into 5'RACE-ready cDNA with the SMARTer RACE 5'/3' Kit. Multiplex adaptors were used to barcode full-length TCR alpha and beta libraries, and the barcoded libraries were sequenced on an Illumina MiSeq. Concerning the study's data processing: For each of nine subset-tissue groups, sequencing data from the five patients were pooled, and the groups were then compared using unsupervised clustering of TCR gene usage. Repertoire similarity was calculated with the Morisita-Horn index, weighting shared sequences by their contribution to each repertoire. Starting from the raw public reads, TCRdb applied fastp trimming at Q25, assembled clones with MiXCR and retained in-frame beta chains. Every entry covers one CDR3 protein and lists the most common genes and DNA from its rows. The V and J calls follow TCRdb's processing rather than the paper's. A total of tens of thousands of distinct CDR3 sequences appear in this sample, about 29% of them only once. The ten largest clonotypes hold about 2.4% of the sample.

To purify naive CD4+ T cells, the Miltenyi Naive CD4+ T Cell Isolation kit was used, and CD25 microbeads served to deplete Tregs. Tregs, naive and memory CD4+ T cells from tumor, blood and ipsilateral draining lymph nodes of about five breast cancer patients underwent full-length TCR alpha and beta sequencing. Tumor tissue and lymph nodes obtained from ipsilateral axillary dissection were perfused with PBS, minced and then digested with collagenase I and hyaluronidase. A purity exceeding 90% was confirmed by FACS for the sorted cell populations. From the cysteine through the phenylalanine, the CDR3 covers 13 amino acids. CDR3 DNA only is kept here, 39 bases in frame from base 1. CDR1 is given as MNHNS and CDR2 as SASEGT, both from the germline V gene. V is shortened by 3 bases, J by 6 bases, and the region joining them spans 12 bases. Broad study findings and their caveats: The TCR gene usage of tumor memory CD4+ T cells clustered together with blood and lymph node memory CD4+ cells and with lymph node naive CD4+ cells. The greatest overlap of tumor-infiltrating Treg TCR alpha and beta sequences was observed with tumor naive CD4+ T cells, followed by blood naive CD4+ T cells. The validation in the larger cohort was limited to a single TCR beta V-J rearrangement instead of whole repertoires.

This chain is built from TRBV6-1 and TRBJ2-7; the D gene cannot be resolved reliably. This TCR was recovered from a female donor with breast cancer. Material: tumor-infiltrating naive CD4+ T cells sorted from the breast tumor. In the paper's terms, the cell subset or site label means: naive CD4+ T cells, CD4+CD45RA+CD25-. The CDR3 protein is CASSEVGPGEQYF. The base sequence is TGTGCCAGCAGTGAGGTTGGGCCTGGCGAGCAGTACTTC.